Below are 29 T cell receptor beta chains sequenced from a single sample in a study of cytomegalovirus exposure and HLA in healthy donors. The primer mix had 60 Vbeta and 13 Jbeta primers. Method: immunoSEQ multiplex PCR; TCRdb's copy keeps in-frame clones and lacks some. This table holds over 150,000 clones, roughly 85% found once. The source material was PBMCs. The receptors stem from a man younger than 40 in good health and CMV-seropositive.

This clone was detected only once. This chain uses TRBV27 with TRBJ1-5; a possible D gene is TRBD1 (6 bases). The germline gives CDR1 MNHEY, CDR2 SMNVEV (reference sequence). Deletions cut 5 bases from V and 3 bases from J, with 17 bases between. The CDR3 covers 16 residues. The CDR3 loop reads CASSPMTGLLNQPQHF. The CDR3 coding sequence is TGTGCCAGCAGTCCAATGACAGGCCTACTCAATCAGCCCCAGCATTTT.

The chain has TRBV23-1 and TRBJ1-4; perhaps TRBD1 as D (5 bases). TRBV23-1 is annotated as an ORF whose role is uncertain. The CDR3 is 16 amino acids. V was trimmed by 4 bases and J by 4 bases, leaving 16 bases between them. This CDR3 is CASSRADRGLNEKLFF. Here the CDR3 DNA reads TGCGCCAGCAGTCGGGCAGATCGGGGACTTAATGAAAAACTGTTTTTT.

This chain joins TRBV10-1 and TRBJ2-3; TRBD2 agrees at 7 bases. This CDR3 spans 16 amino acids. After removal of 0 bases from V and 2 bases from J, the junction contained 5 bases not matched to a gene. Germline loops: CDR1 WNHNN, CDR2 SYGVQD (reference sequence). CDR3 bases: TGCGCCAGCAGTGAGTCAAGGACTAGATCCACAGATACGCAGTATTTT. Its translation is CASSESRTRSTDTQYF.

This chain joins TRBV15 and TRBJ1-5; 7 bases line up with TRBD1. The length of the CDR3 is 17 residues. V trimming: 3 bases; J trimming: 0 bases; junction bases outside the gene matches: 8. Per germline, CDR1 LNHNV and CDR2 YYDKDF (reference sequence). CDR3 nucleotide sequence: TGTGCCACCAGCAGGCGCGGGACAGCCTATAGCAATCAGCCCCAGCATTTT. It is translated as CATSRRGTAYSNQPQHF.

The chain couples TRBV11-3 to TRBJ2-4; D gene uncertain. CDR3 length: 17 amino acids. V was pared by 3 bases and J by 0 bases, with 15 bases between. Germline V gene lookup returns CDR1 SGHNT and CDR2 YENEEA. CDR3 bases: TGTGCCAGCAGCTTTCTATTAAGGAGCCGAGCCAAAAACATTCAGTACTTC. This sequence encodes CASSFLLRSRAKNIQYF. The full variable domain, with the rest looked up from reference TRBV11-3 and TRBJ2-4, is EAGVVQSPRYKIIEKKQPVAFWCNPISGHNTLYWYLQNLGQGPELLIRYENEEAVDDSQLPKDRFSAERLKGVDSTLKIQPAELGDSAVYLCASSFLLRSRAKNIQYFGAGTRLSVL.

This chain connects TRBV19 to TRBJ1-2, with TRBD1 matching over 9 bases. Losses at the gene ends were 7 bases for V and 2 bases for J; bases not matched to a gene: 5. The CDR3 has 14 amino acids. Germline-derived CDR1 and CDR2 are LNHDA and SQIVND (reference sequence). Here the CDR3 reads CASMRTGENYGYTF. For the CDR3, the DNA is TGTGCCAGTATGCGGACAGGGGAAAACTATGGCTACACCTTC.

The chain uses TRBV7-6 and TRBJ2-5; no definite D call. V lost 2 bases to trimming and J lost 2 bases, with 6 bases between them. The CDR3 contains 13 residues. Germline V CDR1 and CDR2: SGHVS, FNYEAQ. The CDR3 DNA reads as TGTGCCAGCAGCTTATATTCTCAAGAGACCCAGTACTTC. Its translation: CASSLYSQETQYF.

V and J are TRBV21-1 and TRBJ2-7; the D call in the table, TRBD1, was not verified against the DNA. TRBV21-1 is given as a pseudogene. The CDR3 consists of 11 residues. Written as DNA, the CDR3 is TGTGCCAGCAGCAAATTGGGCCAGCAGTACGTC. It codes for CASSKLGQQYV.

The chain couples TRBV6-5 to TRBJ1-4; D ambiguous. Between the trimmed V and J ends, which lost 0 bases and 2 bases, there was a span of 10 bases. This CDR3 region has 16 residues. The germline gives CDR1 MNHEY, CDR2 SVGAGI. For the CDR3, the DNA is TGTGCCAGCAGTTACTCTGCCGGTATTACTAATGAAAAACTGTTTTTT. It specifies CASSYSAGITNEKLFF.

V and J are TRBV29-1 and TRBJ2-3; maybe TRBD1 (5 bases). Germline assignment: CDR1 SQVTM and CDR2 ANQGSEA. V lost 4 bases, J lost 2 bases, and 10 bases lay in between. The CDR3 loop spans 13 amino acids. CDR3 nucleotide sequence: TGCAGCGTTGGACAGCCTATCACAGATACGCAGTATTTT. It codes for CSVGQPITDTQYF.

This rearrangement joins TRBV5-5 to TRBJ2-7; D is perhaps TRBD1 (6 bases). The CDR3 consists of 16 residues. Germline lookup yields CDR1 SGHKS and CDR2 YYEKEE (reference sequence). V was cut by 1 base and J by 5 bases, with 19 bases left in between. CDR3 residues: CASSLLGHTVSDEQYF. Here the CDR3 DNA reads TGTGCCAGCAGCTTGTTGGGACATACCGTCTCGGACGAGCAGTACTTC.

J is TRBJ1-5 and V is TRBV6-5, with D possibly TRBD1 on 5 matching bases. The CDR3 contains 15 residues. Deletions cut 9 bases from V and 2 bases from J, with 17 bases between. Germline CDR1 MNHEY, CDR2 SVGAGI. This CDR3 is CASHLLSRGNQPQHF. DNA for the CDR3: TGTGCCAGTCACCTTCTCAGCAGGGGCAATCAGCCCCAGCATTTT.

This clone was counted only a few times. The chain uses TRBV28 and TRBJ2-3, with 8 bases lining up with TRBD2. This CDR3 contains 15 residues. J gave up 4 bases and V 3 bases, and 6 bases lay outside the gene matches. The germline CDR1 and CDR2 sequences are MDHEN and SYDVKM. The CDR3 region is CASSFGLADADTQYF. The CDR3 DNA is TGTGCCAGCAGTTTTGGACTAGCAGACGCAGATACGCAGTATTTT.

This chain links TRBV15 with TRBJ2-1, with D possibly TRBD2 on 5 matching bases. Trimming cost V 2 bases and J 1 base, with 15 bases left between them. The CDR3 is 17 residues long. Germline CDR1 is LNHNV and CDR2 is YYDKDF (reference sequence). The CDR3 protein is CATSRPRVGLSYNEQFF. DNA of the CDR3: TGTGCCACCAGCAGACCCAGAGTAGGACTTTCCTACAATGAGCAGTTCTTC.

This chain joins TRBV19 and TRBJ1-1; D not certain. Germline V lookup: CDR1 LNHDA, CDR2 SQIVND (reference sequence). The V end was cut by 3 bases, the J end by 0 bases, with 11 bases between. The CDR3 is 15 residues long. CDR3 sequence (DNA): TGTGCCAGTAGTATCGCCCGGTATTTGAACACTGAAGCTTTCTTT. Translating it yields CASSIARYLNTEAFF.

The gene calls are TRBV2 and TRBJ2-2, with 11 bases fitting TRBD1. CDR1 and CDR2 from the germline V gene are SNHLY and FYNNEI. After removal of 7 bases from V and 3 bases from J, the junction contained 7 bases not matched to a gene. This CDR3 is built from 16 residues. CDR3: CASKRTGGIDTGELFF. The DNA of the CDR3 is TGTGCCAGCAAGAGGACAGGGGGCATCGACACCGGGGAGCTGTTTTTT.

The CDR3 loop is CASSNWEYYEQYF. The CDR3 DNA is TGTGCCAGCAGCAATTGGGAGTACTACGAGCAGTACTTC. The chain carries TRBV25-1 and TRBJ2-7; TRBD2 is a possible D gene (5 bases). Trimming shortened V by 6 bases and J by 3 bases, and 12 bases separated the two germline ends. Germline lookup yields CDR1 MGHDK and CDR2 SYGVNS. The CDR3 totals 13 residues.

This chain connects TRBV6-1 to TRBJ2-1; 16 bases map to TRBD2. Germline V gives CDR1 MNHNS, CDR2 SASEGT. V trimming: 6 bases; J trimming: 11 bases; junction bases outside the gene matches: 4. The CDR3 totals 14 residues. CDR3 DNA: TGTGCCAGCAGCGGGACTAGCGGGAGGGCCCAGCAGTTCTTC. As protein: CASSGTSGRAQQFF.

This rearrangement joins TRBV9 to TRBJ1-2, with a weak D call TRBD1 (5 bases). The V gene's germline CDR1 is SGDLS and CDR2 YYNGEE. With 0 bases removed from V and 3 bases from J, the gap between germline ends came to 12 bases. The CDR3 has 15 amino acids. The CDR3 sequence: CASSVAARVDYGYTF. For the CDR3, the DNA is TGTGCCAGCAGCGTAGCGGCCAGGGTCGACTATGGCTACACCTTC. The complete variable domain, with remaining parts taken from reference TRBV9 and TRBJ1-2, reads DSGVTQTPKHLITATGQRVTLRCSPRSGDLSVYWYQQSLDQGLQFLIQYYNGEERAKGNILERFSAQQFPDLHSELNLSSLELGDSALYFCASSVAARVDYGYTFGSGTRLTVV.

Of note for this clone: The junction and the germline gene differ at one end; a read error may be behind it. This chain links TRBV28 with TRBJ2-5; no clear D. The CDR3 has 12 residues. Germline CDR1 is MDHEN and CDR2 is SYDVKM. The CDR3 region is CTSSRVQETQYF. The CDR3 region has the DNA TGTACCAGCAGCCGGGTGCAAGAGACCCAGTACTTC. The variable domain in full, with the rest retrieved from reference TRBV28 and TRBJ2-5, is DVKVTQSSRYLVKRTGEKVFLECVQDMDHENMFWYRQDPGLGLRLIYFSYDVKMKEKGDIPEGYSVSREKKERFSLILESASTNQTSMYLCTSSRVQETQYFGPGTRLLVL.

The gene calls are TRBV7-9 and TRBJ2-5; D perhaps matches TRBD1 (6 bases). In germline, CDR1 is SEHNR, CDR2 FQNEAQ (reference sequence). The CDR3 length is 15 residues. Trimming cost V 1 base and J 5 bases, with 14 bases left between them. The CDR3 spells CASSLEGAGEETQYF. The DNA of the CDR3 is TGTGCCAGCAGCTTAGAAGGGGCAGGGGAGGAGACCCAGTACTTC.

The V call is TRBV4-3, the J call TRBJ2-5, with D perhaps TRBD1 (5 bases). Germline V gene sequence: CDR1 LGHNA, CDR2 YSLEER. The length of the CDR3 is 16 residues. V lost 0 bases, J lost 4 bases, and 15 bases lay in between. The CDR3 spells CASSQEWRQGAETQYF. In DNA, the CDR3 is TGCGCCAGCAGCCAAGAATGGCGGCAGGGTGCAGAGACCCAGTACTTC.

About this clone: One end of the junction is discordant with germline, which a read error may explain. The rearrangement uses TRBV16 and TRBJ1-2; D is unclear. The germline gives CDR1 KGHSY, CDR2 FQNENV. The CDR3 has 12 amino acids. CDR3 bases: TGTGCCAACAGCCAAGATAGTTGGGGCTACACCTTC. Translated: CANSQDSWGYTF.

V gene TRBV5-1 combines with J gene TRBJ1-2; TRBD1 agrees at 10 bases. Germline V gene lookup returns CDR1 SGHRS and CDR2 YFSETQ. The CDR3 spans 15 residues. J gave up 2 bases and V 0 bases, and 1 base lay outside the gene matches. CDR3 coding DNA: TGCGCCAGCAGCTTGGGGGACAGGGGCAACTATGGCTACACCTTC. Translated: CASSLGDRGNYGYTF.

This clone was detected only once. The chain has TRBV29-1 and TRBJ2-2; 10 nucleotides match TRBD1. V gave up 6 bases and J gave up 6 bases; unmatched junction bases: 7. CDR3 size: 14 residues. Germline assignment: CDR1 SQVTM and CDR2 ANQGSEA. CDR3 loop: CSVAGTGVAGELFF. CDR3 DNA sequence: TGCAGCGTCGCCGGGACAGGGGTAGCCGGGGAGCTGTTTTTT.

The chain has TRBV15 and TRBJ2-5, with 11 bases identical to TRBD2. This CDR3 has 19 amino acids. Per germline, CDR1 LNHNV and CDR2 YYDKDF (reference sequence). The trim removed 3 bases at V and 0 bases at J, leaving 12 bases unmatched. DNA of the CDR3: TGTGCCACCAGCAGGTTAGGTCCGGGACTAGCGGAGTACCAAGAGACCCAGTACTTC. It encodes CATSRLGPGLAEYQETQYF.

The chain is built from TRBV7-9 and TRBJ2-1; 8 bases agree with TRBD2. Germline V gene lookup returns CDR1 SEHNR and CDR2 FQNEAQ (reference sequence). The length of the CDR3 is 16 residues. Losses at the gene ends were 2 bases for V and 3 bases for J; bases not matched to a gene: 6. CDR3 protein: CASSLHQAGVYNEQFF. CDR3 DNA sequence: TGTGCCAGCAGCTTACATCAAGCGGGAGTCTACAATGAGCAGTTCTTC.

This chain links TRBV5-1 with TRBJ2-7, with 7 bases identical to TRBD2. J lost 3 bases, V lost 4 bases, and 4 bases had no gene match. Germline assignment: CDR1 SGHRS and CDR2 YFSETQ. The CDR3 contains 13 residues. For the CDR3, the DNA is TGCGCCAGCAGCCTGGAGCGGGGCTACGAGCAGTACGTC. Amino acids: CASSLERGYEQYV.

J is TRBJ1-1 and V is TRBV2; D unclear. V lost 6 bases to trimming and J lost 6 bases, with 11 bases between them. This CDR3 has 12 amino acids. Per germline, CDR1 SNHLY and CDR2 FYNNEI. CDR3 nucleotide sequence: TGTGCCAGCAGCCTCAACCGGGCTGAAGCTTTCTTT. Amino acid sequence: CASSLNRAEAFF.